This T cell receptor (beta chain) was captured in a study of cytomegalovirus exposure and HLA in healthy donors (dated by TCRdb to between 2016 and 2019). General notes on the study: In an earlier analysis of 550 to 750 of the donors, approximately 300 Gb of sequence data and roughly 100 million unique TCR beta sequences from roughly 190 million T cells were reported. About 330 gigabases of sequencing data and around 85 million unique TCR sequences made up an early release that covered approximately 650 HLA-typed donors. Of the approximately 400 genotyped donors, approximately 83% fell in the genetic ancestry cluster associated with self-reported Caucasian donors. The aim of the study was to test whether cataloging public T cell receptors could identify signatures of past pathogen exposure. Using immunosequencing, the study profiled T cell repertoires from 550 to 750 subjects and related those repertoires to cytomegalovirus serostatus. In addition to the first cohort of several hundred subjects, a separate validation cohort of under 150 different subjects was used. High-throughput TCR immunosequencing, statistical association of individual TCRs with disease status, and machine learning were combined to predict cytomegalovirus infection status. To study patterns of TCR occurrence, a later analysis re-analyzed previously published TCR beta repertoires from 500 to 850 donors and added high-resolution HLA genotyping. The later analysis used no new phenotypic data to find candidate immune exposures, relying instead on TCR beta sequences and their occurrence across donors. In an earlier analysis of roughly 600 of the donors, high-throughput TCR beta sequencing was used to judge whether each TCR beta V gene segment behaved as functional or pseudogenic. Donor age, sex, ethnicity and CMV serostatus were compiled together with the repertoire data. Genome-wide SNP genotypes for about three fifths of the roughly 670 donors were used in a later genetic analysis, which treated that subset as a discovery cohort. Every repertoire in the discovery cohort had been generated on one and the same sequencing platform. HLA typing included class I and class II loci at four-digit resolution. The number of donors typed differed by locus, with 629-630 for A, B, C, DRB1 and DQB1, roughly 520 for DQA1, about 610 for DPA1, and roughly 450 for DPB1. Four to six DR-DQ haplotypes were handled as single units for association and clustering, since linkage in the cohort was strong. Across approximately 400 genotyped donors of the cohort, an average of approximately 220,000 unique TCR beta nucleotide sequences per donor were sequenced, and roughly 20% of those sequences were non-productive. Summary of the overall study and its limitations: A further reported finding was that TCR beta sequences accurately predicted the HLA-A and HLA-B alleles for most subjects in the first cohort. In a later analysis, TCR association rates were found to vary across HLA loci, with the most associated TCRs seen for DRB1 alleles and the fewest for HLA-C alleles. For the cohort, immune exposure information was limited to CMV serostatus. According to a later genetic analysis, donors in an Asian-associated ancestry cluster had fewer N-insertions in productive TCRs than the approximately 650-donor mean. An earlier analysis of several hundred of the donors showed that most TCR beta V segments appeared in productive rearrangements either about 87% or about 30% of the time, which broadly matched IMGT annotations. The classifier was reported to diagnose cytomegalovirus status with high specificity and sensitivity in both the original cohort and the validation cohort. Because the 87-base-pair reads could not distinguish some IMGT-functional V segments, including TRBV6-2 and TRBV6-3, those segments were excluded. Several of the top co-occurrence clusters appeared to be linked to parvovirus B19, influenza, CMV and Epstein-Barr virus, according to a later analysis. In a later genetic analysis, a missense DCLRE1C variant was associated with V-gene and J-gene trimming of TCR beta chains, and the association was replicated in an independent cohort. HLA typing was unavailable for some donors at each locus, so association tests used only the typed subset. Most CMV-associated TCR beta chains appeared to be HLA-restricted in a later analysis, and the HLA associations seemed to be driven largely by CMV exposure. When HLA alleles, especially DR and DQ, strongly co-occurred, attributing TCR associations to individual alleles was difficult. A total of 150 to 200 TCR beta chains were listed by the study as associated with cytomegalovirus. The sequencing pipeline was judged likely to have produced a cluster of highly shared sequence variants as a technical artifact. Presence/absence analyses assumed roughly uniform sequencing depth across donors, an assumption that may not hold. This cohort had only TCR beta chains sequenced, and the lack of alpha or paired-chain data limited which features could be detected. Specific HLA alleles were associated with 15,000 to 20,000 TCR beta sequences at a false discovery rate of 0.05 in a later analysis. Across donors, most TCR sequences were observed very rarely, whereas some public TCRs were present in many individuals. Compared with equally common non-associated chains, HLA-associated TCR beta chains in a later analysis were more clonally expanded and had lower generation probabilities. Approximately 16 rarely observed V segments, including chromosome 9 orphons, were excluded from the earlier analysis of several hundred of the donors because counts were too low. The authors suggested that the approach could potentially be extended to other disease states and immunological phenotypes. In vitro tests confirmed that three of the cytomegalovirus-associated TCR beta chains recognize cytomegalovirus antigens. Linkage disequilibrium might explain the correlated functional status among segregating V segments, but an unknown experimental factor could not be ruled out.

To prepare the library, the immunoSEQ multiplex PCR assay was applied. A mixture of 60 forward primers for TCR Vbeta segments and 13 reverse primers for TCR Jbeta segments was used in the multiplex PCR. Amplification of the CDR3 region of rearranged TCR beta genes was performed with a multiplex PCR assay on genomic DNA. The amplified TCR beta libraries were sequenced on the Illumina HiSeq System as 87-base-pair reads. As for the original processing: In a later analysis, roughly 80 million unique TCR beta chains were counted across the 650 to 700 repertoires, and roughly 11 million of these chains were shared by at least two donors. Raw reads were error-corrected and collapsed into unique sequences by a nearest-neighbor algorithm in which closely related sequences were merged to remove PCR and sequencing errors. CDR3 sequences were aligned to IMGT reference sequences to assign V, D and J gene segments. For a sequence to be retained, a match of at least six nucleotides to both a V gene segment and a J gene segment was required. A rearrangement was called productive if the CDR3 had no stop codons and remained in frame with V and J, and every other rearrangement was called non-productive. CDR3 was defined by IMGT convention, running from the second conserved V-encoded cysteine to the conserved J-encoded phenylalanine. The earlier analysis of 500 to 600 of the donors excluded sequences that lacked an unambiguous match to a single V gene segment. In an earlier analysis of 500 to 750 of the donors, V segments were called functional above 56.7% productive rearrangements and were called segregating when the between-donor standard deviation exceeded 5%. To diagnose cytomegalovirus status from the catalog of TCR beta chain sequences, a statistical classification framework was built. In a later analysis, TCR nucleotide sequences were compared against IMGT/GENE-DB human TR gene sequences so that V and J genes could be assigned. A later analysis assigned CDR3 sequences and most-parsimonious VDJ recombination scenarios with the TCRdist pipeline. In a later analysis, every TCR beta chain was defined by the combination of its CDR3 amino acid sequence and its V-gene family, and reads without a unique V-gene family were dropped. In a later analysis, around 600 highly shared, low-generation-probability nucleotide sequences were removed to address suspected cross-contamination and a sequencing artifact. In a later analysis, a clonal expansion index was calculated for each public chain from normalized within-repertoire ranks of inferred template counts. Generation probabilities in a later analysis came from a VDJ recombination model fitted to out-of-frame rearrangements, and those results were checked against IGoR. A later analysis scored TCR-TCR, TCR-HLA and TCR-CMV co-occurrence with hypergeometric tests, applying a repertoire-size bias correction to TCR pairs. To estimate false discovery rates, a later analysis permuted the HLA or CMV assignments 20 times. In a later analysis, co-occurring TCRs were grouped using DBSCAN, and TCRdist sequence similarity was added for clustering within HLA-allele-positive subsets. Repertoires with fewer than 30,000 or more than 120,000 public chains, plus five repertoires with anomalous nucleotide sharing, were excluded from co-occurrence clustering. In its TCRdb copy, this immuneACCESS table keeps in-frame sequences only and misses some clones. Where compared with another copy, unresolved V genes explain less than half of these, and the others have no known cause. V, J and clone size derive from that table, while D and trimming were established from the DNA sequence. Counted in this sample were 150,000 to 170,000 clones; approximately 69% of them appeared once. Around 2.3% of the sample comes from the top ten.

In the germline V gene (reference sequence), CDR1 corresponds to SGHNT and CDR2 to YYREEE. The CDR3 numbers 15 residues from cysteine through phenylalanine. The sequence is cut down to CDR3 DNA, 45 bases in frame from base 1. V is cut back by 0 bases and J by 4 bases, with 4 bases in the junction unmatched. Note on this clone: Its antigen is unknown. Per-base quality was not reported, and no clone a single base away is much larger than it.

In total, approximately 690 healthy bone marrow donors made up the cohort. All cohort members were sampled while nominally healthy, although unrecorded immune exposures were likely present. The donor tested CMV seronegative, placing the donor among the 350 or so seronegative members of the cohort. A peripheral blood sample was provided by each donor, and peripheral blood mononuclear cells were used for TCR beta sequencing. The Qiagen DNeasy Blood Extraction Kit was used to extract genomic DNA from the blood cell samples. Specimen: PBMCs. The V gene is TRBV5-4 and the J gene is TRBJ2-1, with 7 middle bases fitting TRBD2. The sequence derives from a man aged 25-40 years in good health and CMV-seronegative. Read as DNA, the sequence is TGTGCCAGCAGCTTGGCGCAGCGGGGATACAATGAGCAGTTCTTC. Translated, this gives CASSLAQRGYNEQFF.